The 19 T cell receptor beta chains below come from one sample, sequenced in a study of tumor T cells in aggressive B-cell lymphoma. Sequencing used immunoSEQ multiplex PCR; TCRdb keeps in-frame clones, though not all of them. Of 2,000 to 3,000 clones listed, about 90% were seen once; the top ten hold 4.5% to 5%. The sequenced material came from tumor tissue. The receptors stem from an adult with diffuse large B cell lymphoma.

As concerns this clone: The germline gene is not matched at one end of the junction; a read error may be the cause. The CDR3 region is CASSAGPGTGGSIQYF. The CDR3 DNA reads TGTGCCAGCAGCGCTGGGCCCGGGACAGGGGGGAGCATTCAATACTTC. This sequence joins TRBV9 and TRBJ2-4; 11 nucleotides align to TRBD1. From germline, CDR1 is SGDLS and CDR2 YYNGEE. CDR3 length: 16 residues.

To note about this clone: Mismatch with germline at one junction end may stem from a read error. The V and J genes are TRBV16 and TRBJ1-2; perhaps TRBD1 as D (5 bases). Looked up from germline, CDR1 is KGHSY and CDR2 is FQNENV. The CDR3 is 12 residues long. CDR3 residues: CASSPLGRGYTF. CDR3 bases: TGTGCCAGCAGCCCCCTAGGGCGGGGCTACACTTTC.

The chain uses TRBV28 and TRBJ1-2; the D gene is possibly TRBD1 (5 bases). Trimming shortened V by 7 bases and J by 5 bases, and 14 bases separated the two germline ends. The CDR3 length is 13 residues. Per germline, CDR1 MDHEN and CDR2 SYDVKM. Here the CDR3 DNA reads TGTGCCAGCAACCCGATAGGGGTATATGGCTACACCTTC. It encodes CASNPIGVYGYTF.

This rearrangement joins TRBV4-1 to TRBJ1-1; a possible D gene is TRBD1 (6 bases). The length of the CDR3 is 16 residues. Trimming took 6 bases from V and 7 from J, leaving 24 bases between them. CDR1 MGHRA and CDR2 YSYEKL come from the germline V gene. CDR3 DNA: TGCGCCAGCAGTTACGAAGGGGGGGCCCGAAGGGGTGAAGCTTTCTTT. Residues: CASSYEGGARRGEAFF.

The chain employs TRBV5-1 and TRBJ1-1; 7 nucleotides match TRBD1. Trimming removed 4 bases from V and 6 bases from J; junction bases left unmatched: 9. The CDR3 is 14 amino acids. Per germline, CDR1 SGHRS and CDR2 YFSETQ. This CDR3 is CASSRSTGLSEAFF. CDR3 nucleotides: TGCGCCAGCAGCCGGTCGACAGGGCTTTCTGAAGCTTTCTTT. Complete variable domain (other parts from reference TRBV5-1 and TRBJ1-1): KAGVTQTPRYLIKTRGQQVTLSCSPISGHRSVSWYQQTPGQGLQFLFEYFSETQRNKGNFPGRFSGRQFSNSRSEMNVSTLELGDSALYLCASSRSTGLSEAFFGQGTRLTVV.

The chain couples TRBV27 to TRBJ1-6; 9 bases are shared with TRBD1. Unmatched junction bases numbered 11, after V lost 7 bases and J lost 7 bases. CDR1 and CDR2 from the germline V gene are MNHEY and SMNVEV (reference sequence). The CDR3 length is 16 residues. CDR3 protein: CASTLDPGQGNSPLHF. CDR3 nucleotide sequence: TGTGCCAGCACCCTGGATCCGGGACAGGGCAATTCACCCCTCCACTTT.

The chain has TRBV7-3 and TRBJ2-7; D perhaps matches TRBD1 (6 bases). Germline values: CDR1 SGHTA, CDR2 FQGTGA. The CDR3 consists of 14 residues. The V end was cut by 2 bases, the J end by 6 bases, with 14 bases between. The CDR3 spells CASSLCAGEGEQYV. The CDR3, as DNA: TGTGCCAGCAGCTTATGTGCAGGGGAAGGCGAGCAGTACGTC.

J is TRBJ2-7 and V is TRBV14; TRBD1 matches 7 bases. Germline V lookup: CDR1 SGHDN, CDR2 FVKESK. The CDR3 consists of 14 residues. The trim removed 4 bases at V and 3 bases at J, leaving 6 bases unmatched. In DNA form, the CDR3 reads TGTGCCAGCAGCCCCCGGGACAGCGACTACGAGCAGTACGTC. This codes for CASSPRDSDYEQYV.

The CDR3 bases are TGTGCCAGCAGGGGGACAGGGTCATTCCAGTACTTC. It specifies CASRGTGSFQYF. V and J are TRBV2 and TRBJ2-4, with 9 positions matching TRBD1. The J segment lost 13 bases and the V segment lost 6 bases, leaving 7 bases of the junction unmatched. This CDR3 has 12 residues. Germline CDR1 is SNHLY and CDR2 is FYNNEI.

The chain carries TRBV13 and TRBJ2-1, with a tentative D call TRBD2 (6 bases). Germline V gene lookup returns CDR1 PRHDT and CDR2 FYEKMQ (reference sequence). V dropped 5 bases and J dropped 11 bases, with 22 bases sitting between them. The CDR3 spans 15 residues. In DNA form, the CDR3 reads TGTGCCAGCAGCCTACCGGGAGTAGGAGGAAATAAGCAGTTCTTC. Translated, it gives CASSLPGVGGNKQFF. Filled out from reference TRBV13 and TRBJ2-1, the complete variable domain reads AAGVIQSPRHLIKEKRETATLKCYPIPRHDTVYWYQQGPGQDPQFLISFYEKMQSDKGSIPDRFSAQQFSDYHSELNMSSLELGDSALYFCASSLPGVGGNKQFFGPGTRLTVL.

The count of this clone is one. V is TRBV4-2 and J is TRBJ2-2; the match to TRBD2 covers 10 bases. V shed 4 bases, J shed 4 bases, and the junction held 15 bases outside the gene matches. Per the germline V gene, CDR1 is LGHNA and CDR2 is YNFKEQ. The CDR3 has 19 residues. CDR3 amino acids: CASSRGEASGSLSTGELFF. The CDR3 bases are TGTGCCAGCAGCCGGGGGGAGGCTAGCGGGAGTTTAAGCACCGGGGAGCTGTTTTTT.

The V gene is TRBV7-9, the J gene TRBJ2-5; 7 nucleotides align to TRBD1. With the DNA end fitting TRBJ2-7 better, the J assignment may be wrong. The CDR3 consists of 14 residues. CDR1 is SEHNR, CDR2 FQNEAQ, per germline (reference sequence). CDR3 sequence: CASSSTGASYEQYF. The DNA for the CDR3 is TGTGCCAGCAGCTCTACAGGGGCCTCCTACGAGCAGTACTTC.

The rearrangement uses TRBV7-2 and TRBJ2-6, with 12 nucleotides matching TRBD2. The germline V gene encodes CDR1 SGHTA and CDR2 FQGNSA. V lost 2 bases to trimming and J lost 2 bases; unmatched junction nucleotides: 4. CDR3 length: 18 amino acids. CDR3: CASSLSSGRATGANVLTF. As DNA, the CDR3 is TGTGCCAGCAGCTTATCTAGCGGGAGGGCCACTGGGGCCAACGTCCTGACTTTC.

The CDR3 DNA reads as TGTGCCTGGGGGACAGGGTGGAACGAGCAGTACTTC. Its protein product is CAWGTGWNEQYF. The V call is TRBV30, the J call TRBJ2-7; 9 bases are a match to TRBD1. Germline lookup yields CDR1 GTSNPN and CDR2 SVGIG (reference sequence). CDR3 length: 12 amino acids. With 5 bases clipped from V and 5 bases from J, the junction kept 4 bases outside the gene matches.

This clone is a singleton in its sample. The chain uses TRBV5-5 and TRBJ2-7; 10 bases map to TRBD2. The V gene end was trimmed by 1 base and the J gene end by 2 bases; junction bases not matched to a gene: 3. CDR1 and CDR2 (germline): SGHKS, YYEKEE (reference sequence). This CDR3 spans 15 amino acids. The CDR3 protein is CASSLRLAGPYEQYV. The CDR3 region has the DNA TGTGCCAGCAGCTTGCGACTAGCGGGCCCCTACGAGCAGTACGTC.

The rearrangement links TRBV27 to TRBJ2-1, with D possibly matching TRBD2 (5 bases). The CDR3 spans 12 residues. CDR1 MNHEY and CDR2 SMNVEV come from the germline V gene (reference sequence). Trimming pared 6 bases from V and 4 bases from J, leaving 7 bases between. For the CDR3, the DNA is TGTGCCAGCAGCCGGGGATACAATGAGCAGTTCTTC. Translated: CASSRGYNEQFF.

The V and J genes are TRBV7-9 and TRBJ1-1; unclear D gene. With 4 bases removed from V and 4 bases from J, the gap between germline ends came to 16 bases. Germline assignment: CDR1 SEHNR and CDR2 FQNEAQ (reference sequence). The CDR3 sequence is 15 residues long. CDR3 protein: CASSYKTHSSTEAFF. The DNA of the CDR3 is TGTGCCAGCAGCTATAAAACCCACAGTAGCACTGAAGCTTTCTTT.

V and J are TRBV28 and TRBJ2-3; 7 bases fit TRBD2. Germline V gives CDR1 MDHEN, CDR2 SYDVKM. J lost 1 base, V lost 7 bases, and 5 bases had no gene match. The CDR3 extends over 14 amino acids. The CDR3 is CASTLGGGTDTQYF. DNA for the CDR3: TGTGCCAGCACCCTGGGGGGGGGCACAGATACGCAGTATTTT.

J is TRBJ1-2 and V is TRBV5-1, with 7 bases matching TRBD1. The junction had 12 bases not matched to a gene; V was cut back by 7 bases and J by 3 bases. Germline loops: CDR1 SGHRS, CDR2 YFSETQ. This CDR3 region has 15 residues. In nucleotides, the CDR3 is TGCGCCAGCCGGCCAAGAACAGGGGCGGACTATGGCTACACCTTC. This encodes CASRPRTGADYGYTF. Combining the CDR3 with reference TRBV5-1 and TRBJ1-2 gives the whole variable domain KAGVTQTPRYLIKTRGQQVTLSCSPISGHRSVSWYQQTPGQGLQFLFEYFSETQRNKGNFPGRFSGRQFSNSRSEMNVSTLELGDSALYLCASRPRTGADYGYTFGSGTRLTVV.